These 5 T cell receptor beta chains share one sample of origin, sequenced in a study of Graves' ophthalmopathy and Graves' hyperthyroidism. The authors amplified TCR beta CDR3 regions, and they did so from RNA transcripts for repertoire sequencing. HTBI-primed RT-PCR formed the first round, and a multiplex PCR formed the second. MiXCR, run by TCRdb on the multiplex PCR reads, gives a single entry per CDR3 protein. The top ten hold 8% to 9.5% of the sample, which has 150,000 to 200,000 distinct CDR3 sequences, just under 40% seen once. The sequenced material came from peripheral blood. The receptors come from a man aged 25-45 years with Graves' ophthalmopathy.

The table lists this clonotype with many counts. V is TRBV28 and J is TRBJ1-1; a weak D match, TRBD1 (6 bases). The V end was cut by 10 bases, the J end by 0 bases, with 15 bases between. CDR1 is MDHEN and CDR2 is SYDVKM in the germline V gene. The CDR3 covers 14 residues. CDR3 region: CATKSGHMNTEAFF. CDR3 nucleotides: TGTGCCACTAAGTCGGGACACATGAACACTGAAGCTTTCTTT.

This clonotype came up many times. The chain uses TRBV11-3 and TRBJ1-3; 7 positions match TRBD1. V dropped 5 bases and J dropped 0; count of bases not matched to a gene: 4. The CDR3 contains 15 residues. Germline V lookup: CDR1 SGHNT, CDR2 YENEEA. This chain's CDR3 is CASSPGGISGNTIYF. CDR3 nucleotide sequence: TGTGCCAGCAGCCCAGGGGGAATCTCTGGAAACACCATATATTTT.

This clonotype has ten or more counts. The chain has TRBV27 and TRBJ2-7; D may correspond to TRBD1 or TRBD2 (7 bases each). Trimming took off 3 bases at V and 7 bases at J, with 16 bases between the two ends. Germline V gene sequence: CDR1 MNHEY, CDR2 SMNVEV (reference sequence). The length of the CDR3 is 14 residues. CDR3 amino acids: CASSLGQRGEEQYF. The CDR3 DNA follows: TGTGCCAGCAGTTTGGGACAGCGGGGTGAGGAGCAGTACTTC.

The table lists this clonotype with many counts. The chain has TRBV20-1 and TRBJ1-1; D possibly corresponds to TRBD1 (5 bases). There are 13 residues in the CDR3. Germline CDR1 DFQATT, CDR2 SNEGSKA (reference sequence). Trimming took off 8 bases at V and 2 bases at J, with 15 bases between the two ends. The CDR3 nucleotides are TGCAGTACTTTTGGACACACCAACACTGAAGCTTTCTTT. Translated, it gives CSTFGHTNTEAFF.

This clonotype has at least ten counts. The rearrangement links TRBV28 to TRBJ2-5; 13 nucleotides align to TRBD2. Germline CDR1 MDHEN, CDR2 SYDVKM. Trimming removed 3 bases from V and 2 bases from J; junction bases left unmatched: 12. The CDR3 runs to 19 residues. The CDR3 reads CASSFLFATSGGTQETQYF. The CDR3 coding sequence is TGTGCCAGCAGTTTCCTCTTCGCGACTAGCGGGGGGACTCAAGAGACCCAGTACTTC.